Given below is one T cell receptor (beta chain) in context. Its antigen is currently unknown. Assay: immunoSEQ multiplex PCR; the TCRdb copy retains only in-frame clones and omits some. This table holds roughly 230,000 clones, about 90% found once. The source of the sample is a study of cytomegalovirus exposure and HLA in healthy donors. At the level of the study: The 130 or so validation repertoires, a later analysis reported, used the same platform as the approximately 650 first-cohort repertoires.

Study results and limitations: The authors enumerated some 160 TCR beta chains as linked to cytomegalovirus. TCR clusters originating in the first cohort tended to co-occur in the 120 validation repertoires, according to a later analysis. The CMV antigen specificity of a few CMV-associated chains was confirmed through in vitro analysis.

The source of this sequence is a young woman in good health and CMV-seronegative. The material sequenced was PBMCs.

DNA of the CDR3: TGTGCCAGCAGCGTGGACGGGAGGAGCACAGATACGCAGTATTTT. Translated: CASSVDGRSTDTQYF. J is TRBJ2-3 and V is TRBV9, with 7 bases matching TRBD2. CDR1 and CDR2 (germline): SGDLS, YYNGEE. Germline trimming cut 2 bases from V and 0 bases from J; bases unmatched to any gene: 3. This CDR3 spans 15 amino acids.